Reported below is one TCR beta chain. The clone's antigen remains unknown. Base qualities are not at hand, and no much larger clone is one base apart. Whole blood was collected in K2EDTA tubes by collaborating institutions according to the institutions' own protocols. For TCRbeta analysis, collaborators shipped samples as frozen whole blood, isolated PBMCs, or DNA extracted from either of those sample types. The data were taken from a study of blood T cell repertoires in COVID-19 (dated by TCRdb to the early 2020s). Looking at the study overall: The collaborator samples originated in the United States, Italy and Spain and spanned the acute and convalescent phases of COVID-19. The prospective study material was composed of cDNA or gDNA derived from T cells, B-cell-depleted T cells, or PBMCs. Subjects who had been exposed to COVID-19, were actively infected with it, or had recovered from it provided the deeply sampled blood TCRbeta repertoires that made up the dataset. The repertoires were released in a freely available public database intended as a resource for research on the immune response to SARS-CoV-2. Samples came from the ongoing ImmuneRACE study (first 160 participants) plus 1,254 subjects from 6 global collaborators. Sample metadata almost always included a de-identified subject ID, COVID-19 status, age in years and sex. HLA class I and class II types, where available, came from metadata supplied by the sample provider rather than from assay-based typing. What the work shows at the level of the full study, not this receptor alone: How much clinical and demographic metadata was included differed by source and by participant, and the metadata was provided uncurated.

TCRbeta CDR3 regions were amplified from genomic DNA using the immunoSEQ Assay, a bias-controlled multiplex PCR. The paper's processing steps were these. Within the assay, amplification of reference gene primers was used to estimate how many nucleated cells each sample contained. To quantify the absolute abundance of each unique TCRbeta CDR3 rearrangement, sequence reads were collapsed and filtered. Productive Simpson clonality was computed per sample as the square root of Simpson's diversity index over productive rearrangements. TCRdb carries this immuneACCESS record with in-frame sequences only. Its versions omit some clonotypes, under half of them owing to an unresolved V gene in the studies checked, with the rest unexplained. The DNA was the basis for D and trimming; V, J and clone size are from that table. The sample table shows about 270,000 clones, and around four fifths are seen once. Around 6% of the sample is taken by the ten largest.

Germline trimming: 5 bases from V, 3 bases from J; junction bases outside gene matches: 12. The germline V gene gives CDR1 as SQVTM and CDR2 as ANQGSEA. The CDR3 sequence holds 15 residues, the cysteine and phenylalanine included. Only the CDR3 region is kept as DNA, spanning 45 bases read in frame from base 1. The sequence derives from a man aged 80 or over with acute or convalescent COVID-19. Recombination connected TRBV29-1 to TRBJ2-7, and 8 bases in between align with TRBD2. The sequencing input was peripheral blood. The CDR3 region: CSVTYGTSLNYEQYF. The nucleotide sequence reads as follows: TGCAGCGTTACGTACGGGACTAGTCTTAACTACGAGCAGTACTTC.